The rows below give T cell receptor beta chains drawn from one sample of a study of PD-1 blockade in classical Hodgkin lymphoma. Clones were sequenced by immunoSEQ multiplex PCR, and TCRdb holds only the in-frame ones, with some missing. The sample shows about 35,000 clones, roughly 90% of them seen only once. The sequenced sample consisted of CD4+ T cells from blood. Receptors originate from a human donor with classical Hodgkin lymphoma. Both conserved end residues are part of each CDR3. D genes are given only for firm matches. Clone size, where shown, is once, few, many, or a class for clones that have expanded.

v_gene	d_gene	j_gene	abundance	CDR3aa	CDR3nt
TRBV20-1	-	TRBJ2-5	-	CTLSIRETQYF	TGCACTCTTTCTATTAGGGAGACCCAGTACTTC
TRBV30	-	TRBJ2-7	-	CAWSLGWEQYF	TGTGCCTGGAGTCTCGGGTGGGAGCAGTACTTC
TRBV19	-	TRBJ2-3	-	CASRWTSLASTDTQYF	TGTGCCAGTAGATGGACTTCCCTGGCGTCCACAGATACGCAGTATTTT
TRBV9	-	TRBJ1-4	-	CASSVDGGLNEKLFF	TGTGCCAGCAGCGTAGACGGGGGGTTGAATGAAAAACTGTTTTTT
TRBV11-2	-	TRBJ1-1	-	CASSLGVTDPRTEAFF	TGTGCCAGCAGCTTAGGGGTGACAGACCCTAGGACTGAAGCTTTCTTT
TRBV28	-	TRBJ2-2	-	CASQGPYTGELFF	TGTGCCAGCCAGGGACCCTACACCGGGGAGCTGTTTTTT
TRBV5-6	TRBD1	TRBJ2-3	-	CASSPPTGTTDTQYF	TGTGCCAGCAGCCCACCGACAGGGACCACAGATACGCAGTATTTT
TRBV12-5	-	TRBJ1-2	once	CASGLVDGVGASGTF	TGTGCTAGTGGTTTGGTAGACGGGGTAGGGGCCTCAGGCACCTTC
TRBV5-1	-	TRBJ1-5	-	CASSFSGGNQPQHF	TGCGCCAGCAGCTTTTCAGGGGGCAATCAGCCCCAGCATTTT
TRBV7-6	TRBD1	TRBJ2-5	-	CASSLDGRGTPLRGPHQETQYF	TGTGCCAGCAGCTTAGATGGCCGAGGGACCCCCTTAAGGGGGCCCCACCAAGAGACCCAGTACTTC
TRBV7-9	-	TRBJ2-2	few	CASSAWFSGELFF	TGTGCCAGCAGTGCGTGGTTTTCCGGGGAGCTGTTTTTT
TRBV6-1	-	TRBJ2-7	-	CASSPTGGFYEQYF	TGTGCCAGCAGTCCAACTGGAGGTTTCTACGAGCAGTACTTC
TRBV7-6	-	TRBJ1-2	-	CASSFGRSYGYTF	TGTGCCAGCAGCTTCGGCAGGAGCTATGGCTACACCTTC
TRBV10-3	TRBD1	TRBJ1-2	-	CAIKGAGGRNYGYTF	TGTGCCATCAAGGGGGCAGGGGGCAGGAACTATGGCTACACCTTC
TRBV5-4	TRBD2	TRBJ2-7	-	CASSLPLAGVDEQYF	TGTGCCAGCAGCTTGCCGCTAGCGGGAGTGGACGAGCAGTACTTC
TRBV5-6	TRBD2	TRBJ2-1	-	CASSLVRRGGSHEQFF	TGTGCCAGCAGCTTGGTGCGGCGGGGGGGCTCCCATGAGCAGTTCTTC
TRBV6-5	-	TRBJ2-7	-	CASSYRVRGNEQYF	TGTGCCAGCAGTTACCGTGTTAGGGGGAACGAGCAGTACTTC
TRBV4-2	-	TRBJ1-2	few	CASSQLRDGRYGYTF	TGTGCCAGCAGCCAGTTGAGGGACGGGCGATATGGCTACACCTTC
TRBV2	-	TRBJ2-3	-	CASSAGTSTDTQYF	TGTGCCAGCAGCGCCGGGACTAGCACAGATACGCAGTATTTT
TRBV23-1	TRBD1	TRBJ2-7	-	CASSLGTGEGYEQYF	TGCGCCAGCAGTCTCGGGACAGGGGAGGGCTACGAGCAGTACTTC
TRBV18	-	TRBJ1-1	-	CASSSGPNTEAFF	TGTGCCAGCTCATCGGGGCCGAACACTGAAGCTTTCTTT
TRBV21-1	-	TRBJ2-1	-	CATRPGSYNEQFF	TGTGCCACCCGGCCGGGTTCATACAATGAGCAGTTCTTC
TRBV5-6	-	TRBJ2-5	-	CASSTTRGADFQETQYF	TGTGCCAGCAGCACCACGCGCGGGGCAGACTTCCAAGAGACCCAGTACTTC
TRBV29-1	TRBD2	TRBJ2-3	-	CSVGTSGMADTQYF	TGCAGCGTTGGGACTAGCGGGATGGCAGATACGCAGTATTTT
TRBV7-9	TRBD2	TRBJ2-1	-	CASSPQREAGNEQFF	TGTGCCAGCAGCCCCCAGCGGGAGGCGGGGAATGAGCAGTTCTTC
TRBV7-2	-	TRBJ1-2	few	CASSLRFGYTF	TGTGCCAGCAGCTTAAGGTTCGGCTACACCTTC
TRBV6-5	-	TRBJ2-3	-	CASREATRTDTQYF	TGTGCCAGCAGGGAGGCGACCCGCACAGATACGCAGTATTTT
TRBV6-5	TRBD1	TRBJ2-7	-	CASRPGQGNYEQYF	TGTGCCAGCAGACCGGGACAGGGGAACTACGAGCAGTACTTC
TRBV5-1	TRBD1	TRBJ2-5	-	CASSLWGQRETQYF	TGCGCCAGCAGCTTGTGGGGACAGAGAGAGACCCAGTACTTC
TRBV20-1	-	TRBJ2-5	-	CSAREETQYF	TGCAGTGCGAGAGAAGAGACCCAGTACTTC
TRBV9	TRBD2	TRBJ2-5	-	CASSVEGLAGVETQYF	TGTGCCAGCAGCGTAGAGGGTCTAGCGGGGGTAGAGACCCAGTACTTC
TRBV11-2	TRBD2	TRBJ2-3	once	CASRLAGVGTDTQYF	TGTGCCAGCAGGCTAGCGGGAGTGGGGACAGATACGCAGTATTTT
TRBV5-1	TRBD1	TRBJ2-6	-	CASSFTGGSGANVLTF	TGCGCCAGCAGCTTTACAGGGGGCTCTGGGGCCAACGTCCTGACTTTC
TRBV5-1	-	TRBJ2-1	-	CASGSSYNEQFF	TGCGCCAGCGGGAGCTCCTACAATGAGCAGTTCTTC